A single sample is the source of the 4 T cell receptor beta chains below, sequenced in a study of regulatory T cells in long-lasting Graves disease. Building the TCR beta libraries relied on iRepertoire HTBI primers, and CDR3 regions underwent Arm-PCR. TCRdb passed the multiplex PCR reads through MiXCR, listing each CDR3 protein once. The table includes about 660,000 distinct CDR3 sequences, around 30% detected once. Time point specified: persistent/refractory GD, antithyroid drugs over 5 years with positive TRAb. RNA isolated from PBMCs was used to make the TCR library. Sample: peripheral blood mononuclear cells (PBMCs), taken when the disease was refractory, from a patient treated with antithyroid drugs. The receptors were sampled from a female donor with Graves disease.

The CDR3 here is CASSIRGHLSQPQHF. The CDR3 DNA reads as TGTGCCAGTAGTATACGAGGGCACTTGAGTCAGCCCCAGCATTTT. This rearrangement joins TRBV19 to TRBJ1-5; D call uncertain. Germline V CDR1 and CDR2: LNHDA, SQIVND (reference sequence). With 2 bases removed from V and 6 bases from J, the gap between germline ends came to 14 bases. The CDR3 spans 15 residues.

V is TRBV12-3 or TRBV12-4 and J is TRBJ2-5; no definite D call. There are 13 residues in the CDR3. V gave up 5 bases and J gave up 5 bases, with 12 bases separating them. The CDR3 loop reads CASSPWAGETQYF. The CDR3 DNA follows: TGTGCCAGCAGTCCGTGGGCCGGGGAGACCCAGTACTTC.

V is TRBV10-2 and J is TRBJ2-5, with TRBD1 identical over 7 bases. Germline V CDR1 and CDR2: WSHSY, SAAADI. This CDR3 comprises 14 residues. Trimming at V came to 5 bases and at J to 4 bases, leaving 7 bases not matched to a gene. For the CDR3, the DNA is TGCGCCAGCAGTCCCGGGACAGTAACAGAGACCCAGTACTTC. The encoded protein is CASSPGTVTETQYF.

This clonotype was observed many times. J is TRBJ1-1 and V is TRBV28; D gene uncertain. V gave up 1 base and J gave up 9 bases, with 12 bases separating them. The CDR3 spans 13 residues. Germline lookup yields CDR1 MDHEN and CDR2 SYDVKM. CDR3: CASSLLEWNKAFF. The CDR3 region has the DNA TGTGCCAGCAGTTTATTGGAATGGAATAAAGCTTTCTTT.